This T cell receptor (beta chain) stems from a study of lymphopenia after photon versus proton radiotherapy. Findings and caveats of the study: After lymphocyte nadir, photon-treated repertoires showed oligoclonal expansion, especially CD8+ Temra. In patients who died, overall survival fell as post-nadir TCR diversity dropped more. Proton therapy kept repertoires fairly stable, unlike photons, which gained effector/memory cells. Survival link was tested only in deceased patients; proton benefit remains a possibility.

Regarding this clone: Its antigen is currently unknown. This specimen includes other DNA sequences encoding the same CDR3.

The protocol was immunoSEQ multiplex PCR, while the TCRdb copy is restricted to in-frame clones and leaves out a portion. The sample lists some 27,000 clones, more than 75% occurring once. The CDR3 runs to 16 residues. V was trimmed by 2 bases and J by 0 bases, leaving 17 bases between them. Per germline, CDR1 SQVTM and CDR2 ANQGSEA. The sequencing used peripheral blood, collected from a patient treated with proton-based radiotherapy. The chain couples TRBV29-1 to TRBJ2-7; possibly TRBD1 for D (6 bases). The sequence derives from a woman between 55 and 75 years old with cholangiocarcinoma. Some clones in this sample may be carry-over from other donors' samples. CDR3 protein: CSVESLPGAPSYEQYF. The CDR3 DNA is TGCAGCGTTGAATCCCTCCCAGGGGCACCCTCCTACGAGCAGTACTTC.